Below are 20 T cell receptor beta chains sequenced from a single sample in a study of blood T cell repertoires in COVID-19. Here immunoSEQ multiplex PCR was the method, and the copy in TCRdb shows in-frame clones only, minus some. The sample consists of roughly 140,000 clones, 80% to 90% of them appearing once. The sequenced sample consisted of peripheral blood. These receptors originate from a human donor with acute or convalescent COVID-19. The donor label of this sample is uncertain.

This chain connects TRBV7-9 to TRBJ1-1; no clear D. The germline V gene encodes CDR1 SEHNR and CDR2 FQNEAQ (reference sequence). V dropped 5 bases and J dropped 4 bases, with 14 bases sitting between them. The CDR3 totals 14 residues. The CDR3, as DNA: TGTGCCAGCAGCCGGAGTGGCAGTGGCACTGAAGCTTTCTTT. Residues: CASSRSGSGTEAFF. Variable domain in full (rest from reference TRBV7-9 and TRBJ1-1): DTGVSQNPRHKITKRGQNVTFRCDPISEHNRLYWYRQTLGQGPEFLTYFQNEAQLEKSRLLSDRFSAERPKGSFSTLEIQRTEQGDSAMYLCASSRSGSGTEAFFGQGTRLTVV.

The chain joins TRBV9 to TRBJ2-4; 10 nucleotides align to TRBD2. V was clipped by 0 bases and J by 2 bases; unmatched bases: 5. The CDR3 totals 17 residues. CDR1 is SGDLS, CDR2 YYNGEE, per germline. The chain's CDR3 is CASSVDGSGGTKNIQYF. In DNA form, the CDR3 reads TGTGCCAGCAGCGTAGACGGTAGCGGGGGGACCAAAAACATTCAGTACTTC.

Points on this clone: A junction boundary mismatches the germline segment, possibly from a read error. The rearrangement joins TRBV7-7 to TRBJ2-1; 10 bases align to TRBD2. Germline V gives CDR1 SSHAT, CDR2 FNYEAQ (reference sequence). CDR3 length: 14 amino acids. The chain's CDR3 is CASSLGTSEGEQFF. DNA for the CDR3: TGTGCTAGCAGCTTAGGGACTAGCGAGGGTGAGCAGTTCTTC.

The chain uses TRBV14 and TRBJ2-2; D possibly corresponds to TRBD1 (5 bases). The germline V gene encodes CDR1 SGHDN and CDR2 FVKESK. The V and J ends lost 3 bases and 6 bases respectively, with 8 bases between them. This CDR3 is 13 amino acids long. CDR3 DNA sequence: TGTGCCAGCAGCCACCTAGGGGCCGGGGAGCTGTTTTTT. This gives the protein CASSHLGAGELFF.

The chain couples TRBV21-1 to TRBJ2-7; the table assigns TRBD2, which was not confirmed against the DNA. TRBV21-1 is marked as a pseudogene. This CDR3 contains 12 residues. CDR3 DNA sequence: TGTGCCAGCAGCTACTGGTCCTACGAGCAGTACGTC. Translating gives CASSYWSYEQYV.

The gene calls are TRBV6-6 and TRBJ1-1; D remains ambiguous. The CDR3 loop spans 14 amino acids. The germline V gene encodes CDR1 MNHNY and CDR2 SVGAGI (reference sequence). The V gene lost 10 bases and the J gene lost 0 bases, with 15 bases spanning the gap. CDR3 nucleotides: TGTGCCACCAGCCCGGAGGCTCTGAACACTGAAGCTTTCTTT. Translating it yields CATSPEALNTEAFF.

In DNA, the CDR3 is TGTGCCAGCAGTGAGTACAGGGGGGGGAACACTGAAGCTTTCTTT. Protein product: CASSEYRGGNTEAFF. The genes are TRBV2 and TRBJ1-1; TRBD1 agrees at 8 bases. V was pared by 3 bases and J by 1 base, with 4 bases of the junction left unmatched. Germline loops: CDR1 SNHLY, CDR2 FYNNEI. CDR3 length: 15 residues. The whole variable domain, remainder taken from reference TRBV2 and TRBJ1-1, is EPEVTQTPSHQVTQMGQEVILRCVPISNHLYFYWYRQILGQKVEFLVSFYNNEISEKSEIFDDQFSVERPDGSNFTLKIRSTKLEDSAMYFCASSEYRGGNTEAFFGQGTRLTVV.

The CDR3: CASSSDRGLTGELFF. In DNA, the CDR3 is TGTGCCAGCAGTTCGGACAGGGGGCTGACCGGGGAGCTGTTTTTT. The chain has TRBV7-9 and TRBJ2-2, with 11 bases identical to TRBD1. From germline, CDR1 is SEHNR and CDR2 FQNEAQ (reference sequence). V dropped 6 bases and J dropped 5; count of bases not matched to a gene: 5. CDR3 size: 15 residues.

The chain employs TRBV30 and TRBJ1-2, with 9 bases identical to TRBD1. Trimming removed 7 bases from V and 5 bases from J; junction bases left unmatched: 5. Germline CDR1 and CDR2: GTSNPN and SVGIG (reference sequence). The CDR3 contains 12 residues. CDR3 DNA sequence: TGTGCCTCGGACAGGGGAAGGTATGGCTACACCTTC. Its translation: CASDRGRYGYTF.

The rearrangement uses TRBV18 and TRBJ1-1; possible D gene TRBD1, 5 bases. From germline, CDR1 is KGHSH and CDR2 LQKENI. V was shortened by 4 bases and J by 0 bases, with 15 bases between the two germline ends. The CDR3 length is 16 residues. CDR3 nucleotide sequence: TGTGCCAGCTCACGACAGTTAGGAAACATGAACACTGAAGCTTTCTTT. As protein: CASSRQLGNMNTEAFF.

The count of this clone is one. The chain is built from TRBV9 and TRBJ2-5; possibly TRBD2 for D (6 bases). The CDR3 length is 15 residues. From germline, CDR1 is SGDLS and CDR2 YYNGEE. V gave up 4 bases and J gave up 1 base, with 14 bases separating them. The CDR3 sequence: CASSIDRGSQETQYF. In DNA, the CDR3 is TGTGCCAGCAGCATAGACCGGGGGTCCCAAGAGACCCAGTACTTC.

CDR3: CAFDWNTEAFF. CDR3 coding DNA: TGTGCCTTTGACTGGAACACTGAAGCTTTCTTT. The rearrangement joins TRBV30 to TRBJ1-1; no clear D gene. The germline V gene encodes CDR1 GTSNPN and CDR2 SVGIG (reference sequence). Trimming removed 7 bases from V and 1 base from J, with 7 bases in between. This CDR3 is built from 11 residues.

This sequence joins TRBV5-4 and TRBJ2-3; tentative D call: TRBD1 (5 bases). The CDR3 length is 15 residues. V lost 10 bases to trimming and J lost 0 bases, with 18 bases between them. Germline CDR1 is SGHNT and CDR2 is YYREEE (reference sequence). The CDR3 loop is CAPHFQGSSTDTQYF. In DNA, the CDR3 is TGTGCCCCACACTTCCAGGGTTCTAGCACAGATACGCAGTATTTT. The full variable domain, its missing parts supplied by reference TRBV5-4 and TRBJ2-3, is ETGVTQSPTHLIKTRGQQVTLRCSSQSGHNTVSWYQQALGQGPQFIFQYYREEENGRGNFPPRFSGLQFPNYSSELNVNALELDDSALYLCAPHFQGSSTDTQYFGPGTRLTVL.

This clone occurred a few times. CDR3 in amino acids: CASSPIRTEAFF. For the CDR3, the DNA is TGTGCCAGCAGCCCCATACGGACTGAAGCTTTCTTT. The chain employs TRBV11-2 and TRBJ1-1; D not certain. With 5 bases removed from V and 5 bases from J, the gap between germline ends came to 9 bases. From germline, CDR1 is SGHAT and CDR2 FQNNGV. The CDR3 covers 12 residues.

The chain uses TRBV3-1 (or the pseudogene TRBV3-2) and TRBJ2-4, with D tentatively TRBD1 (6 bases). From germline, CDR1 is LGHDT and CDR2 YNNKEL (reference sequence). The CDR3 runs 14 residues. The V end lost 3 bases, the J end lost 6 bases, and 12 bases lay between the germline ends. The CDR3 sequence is CASSQGTFGNIQYF. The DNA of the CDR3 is TGTGCCAGCAGCCAGGGGACATTCGGAAACATTCAGTACTTC.

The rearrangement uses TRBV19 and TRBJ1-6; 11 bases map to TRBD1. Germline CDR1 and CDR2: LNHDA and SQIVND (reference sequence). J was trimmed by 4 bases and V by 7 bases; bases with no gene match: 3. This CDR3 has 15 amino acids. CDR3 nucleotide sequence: TGTGCCAGTACAGGGACAGGGGGTTATAATTCACCCCTCCACTTT. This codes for CASTGTGGYNSPLHF.

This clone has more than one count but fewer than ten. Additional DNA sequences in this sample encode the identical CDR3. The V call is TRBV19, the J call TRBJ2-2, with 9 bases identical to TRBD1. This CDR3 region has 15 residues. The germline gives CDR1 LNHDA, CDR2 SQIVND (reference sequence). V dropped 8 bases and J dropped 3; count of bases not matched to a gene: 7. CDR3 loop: CASGEGQGYTGELFF. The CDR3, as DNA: TGTGCCAGTGGTGAAGGACAGGGGTACACCGGGGAGCTGTTTTTT.

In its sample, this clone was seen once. As DNA, the CDR3 is TGTGCCAGCAGCTTAGGGGGACAGGGTTCTTCACCCCTCCACTTT. The encoded protein is CASSLGGQGSSPLHF. The chain links TRBV11-2 to TRBJ1-6; 9 bases agree with TRBD1. The germline V gene has CDR1 SGHAT and CDR2 FQNNGV. The length of the CDR3 is 15 residues. Germline trimming cut 1 base from V and 9 bases from J; bases unmatched to any gene: 4.

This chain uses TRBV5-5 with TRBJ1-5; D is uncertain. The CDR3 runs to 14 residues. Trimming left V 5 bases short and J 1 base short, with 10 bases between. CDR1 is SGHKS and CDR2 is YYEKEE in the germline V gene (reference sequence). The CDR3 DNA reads TGTGCCAGCAGTTATACAACCAGCAATCAGCCCCAGCATTTT. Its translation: CASSYTTSNQPQHF.

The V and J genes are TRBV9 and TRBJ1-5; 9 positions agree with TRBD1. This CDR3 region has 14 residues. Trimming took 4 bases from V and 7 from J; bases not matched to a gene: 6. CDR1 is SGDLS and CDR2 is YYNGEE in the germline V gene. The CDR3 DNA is TGTGCCAGCAGCCGGACAGGGGATGGGCAGCCCCAGCATTTT. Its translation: CASSRTGDGQPQHF.